The 6 T cell receptor beta chains below all came from one sample that was sequenced in a study of response to subunit inactivated influenza vaccine. One entry per CDR3 protein, called by TCRdb with MiXCR from the RT-PCR reads. This table holds 450,000 to 600,000 distinct CDR3 sequences, less than 10% found once. The specimen comprised PBMCs from blood, sampled around 25 months after vaccination. These receptors all come from a man aged 50 to 69 who received an inactivated influenza vaccine.

The chain is built from TRBV20-1 and TRBJ2-7; 9 positions agree with TRBD2. Germline CDR1 and CDR2: DFQATT and SNEGSKA (reference sequence). The ends lost 4 bases at V and 6 bases at J; junction bases unmatched: 19. The CDR3 sequence is 17 residues long. This chain's CDR3 is CSAKGGWSGRPLFEQYF. In nucleotides, the CDR3 is TGCAGTGCTAAGGGGGGTTGGAGCGGGAGGCCGCTTTTCGAGCAGTACTTC.

This clonotype was observed a few times. The gene calls are TRBV19 and TRBJ2-4, with no clear D. Germline values: CDR1 LNHDA, CDR2 SQIVND (reference sequence). V lost 1 base and J 1 base, leaving 5 bases between the germline ends. This CDR3 spans 14 amino acids. CDR3 in amino acids: CASSIARAKNIQYF. CDR3 DNA sequence: TGTGCCAGTAGTATAGCCAGGGCCAAAAACATTCAGTACTTC.

Remarks on this clonotype: A junction boundary mismatches the germline segment, possibly from a read error. J is TRBJ2-3 and V is TRBV7-2; D is ambiguous. CDR1 is SGHTA, CDR2 FQGNSA, per germline. The CDR3 is made up of 13 amino acids. As DNA, the CDR3 is TGTGCCGGCAGCTTAGCACGCACAGATACGCAGTATTTT. It codes for CAGSLARTDTQYF.

The sample holds a few counts of this clonotype. CDR3 nucleotides: TGTGCCAGCAGTTTAGCTGTATCCGGCTATGGCTACACCTTC. This translates into CASSLAVSGYGYTF. V and J are TRBV12-3 or TRBV12-4 and TRBJ1-2; D not resolved. This CDR3 is 14 amino acids long. V lost 0 bases and J 4 bases, leaving 9 bases between the germline ends.

This clonotype was picked up a small number of times. This sequence joins TRBV7-3 and TRBJ2-1, with D perhaps assigned TRBD1 or TRBD2 (6 bases each). The germline V gene has CDR1 SGHTA and CDR2 FQGTGA. Trimming pared 5 bases from V and 2 bases from J, leaving 10 bases between. The CDR3 contains 14 residues. For the CDR3, the DNA is TGTGCCAGCAGCAGCCGGGGGCCCTACAATGAGCAGTTCTTC. Translating gives CASSSRGPYNEQFF. Variable domain in full (rest from reference TRBV7-3 and TRBJ2-1): GAGVSQTPSNKVTEKGKYVELRCDPISGHTALYWYRQSLGQGPEFLIYFQGTGAADDSGLPNDRFFAVRPEGSVSTLKIQRTERGDSAVYLCASSSRGPYNEQFFGPGTRLTVL.

This clonotype came up a few times. V and J are TRBV6-1 and TRBJ2-7; D gene uncertain. Deletions cut 6 bases from V and 2 bases from J, with 20 bases between. This CDR3 has 16 amino acids. CDR1 is MNHNS and CDR2 is SASEGT in the germline V gene. CDR3 sequence reads: CASRPAWAGFTYEQYF. The CDR3 DNA reads TGTGCCAGCAGACCCGCCTGGGCAGGCTTCACCTACGAGCAGTACTTC.